This T cell receptor (beta chain) was recovered during a study of T cells in Graves' hyperthyroidism and ophthalmopathy. TCR beta CDR3 region amplification was performed from RNA transcripts. TCR CDR3 underwent first-round RT-PCR with the HTBI primer set. MiXCR, applied by TCRdb to the multiplex PCR reads, yields one record per CDR3 protein. The repertoire holds 450,000 to 650,000 distinct CDR3 sequences, with about 14% as singletons. Study-wide results and caveats: It was a median roughly six months before onset that the model predicted ophthalmopathy.

In this sample, this clonotype turned up a few times. What it recognizes is unknown. This CDR3 has 14 residues. The germline V gene has CDR1 SEHNR and CDR2 FQNEAQ (reference sequence). J lost 10 bases, V lost 5 bases, and 5 bases had no gene match. This chain uses TRBV7-9 with TRBJ1-6; TRBD1 agrees at 10 bases. This receptor was taken from a woman between 18 and 30 years old with Graves' ophthalmopathy. Sequenced sample: blood. The DNA of the CDR3 is TGTGCCAGCAGCCAGGACAGGGGGAGCTCACCCCTCCACTTT. Translation: CASSQDRGSSPLHF.